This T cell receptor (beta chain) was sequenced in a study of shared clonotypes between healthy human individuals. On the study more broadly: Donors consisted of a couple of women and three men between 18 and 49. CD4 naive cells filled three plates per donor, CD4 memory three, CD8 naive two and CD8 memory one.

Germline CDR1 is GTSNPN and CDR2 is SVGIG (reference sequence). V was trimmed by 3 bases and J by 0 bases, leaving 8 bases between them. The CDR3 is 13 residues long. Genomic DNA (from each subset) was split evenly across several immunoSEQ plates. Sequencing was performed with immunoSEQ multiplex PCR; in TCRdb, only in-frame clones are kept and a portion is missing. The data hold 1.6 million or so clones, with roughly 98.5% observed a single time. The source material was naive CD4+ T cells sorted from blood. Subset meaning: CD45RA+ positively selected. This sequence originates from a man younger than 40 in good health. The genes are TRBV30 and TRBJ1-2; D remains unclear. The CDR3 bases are TGTGCCTGGAGGGTAAACGCTAACTATGGCTACACCTTC. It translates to CAWRVNANYGYTF. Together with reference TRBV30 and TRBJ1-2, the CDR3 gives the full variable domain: SQTIHQWPATLVQPVGSPLSLECTVEGTSNPNLYWYRQAAGRGLQLLFYSVGIGQISSEVPQNLSASRPQDRQFILSSKKLLLSDSGFYLCAWRVNANYGYTFGSGTRLTVV.